This TCR beta chain emerged from a study of T cells after yellow fever vaccination. MiXCR, applied by TCRdb to the 5' RACE reads, yields one record per CDR3 protein. This table has fewer than 150,000 distinct CDR3 sequences, about 6.8% appearing once. This clonotype was observed at least ten times. V was shortened by 1 base and J by 1 base, with 10 bases between the two germline ends. The CDR3 totals 15 residues. CDR1 is LGHNA and CDR2 is YNFKEQ in the germline V gene. Sequences were derived from CD4+ T cells sorted from PBMCs, sampled about 49 days after the first yellow fever vaccination. The receptor was derived from a man aged 18 to 35 who received the YFV17D yellow fever vaccine. The V and J genes are TRBV4-2 and TRBJ2-5; unclear D gene. The CDR3 sequence: CASSQGLNSQETQYF. In DNA form, the CDR3 reads TGTGCCAGCAGCCAAGGTTTGAACAGCCAAGAGACCCAGTACTTC.